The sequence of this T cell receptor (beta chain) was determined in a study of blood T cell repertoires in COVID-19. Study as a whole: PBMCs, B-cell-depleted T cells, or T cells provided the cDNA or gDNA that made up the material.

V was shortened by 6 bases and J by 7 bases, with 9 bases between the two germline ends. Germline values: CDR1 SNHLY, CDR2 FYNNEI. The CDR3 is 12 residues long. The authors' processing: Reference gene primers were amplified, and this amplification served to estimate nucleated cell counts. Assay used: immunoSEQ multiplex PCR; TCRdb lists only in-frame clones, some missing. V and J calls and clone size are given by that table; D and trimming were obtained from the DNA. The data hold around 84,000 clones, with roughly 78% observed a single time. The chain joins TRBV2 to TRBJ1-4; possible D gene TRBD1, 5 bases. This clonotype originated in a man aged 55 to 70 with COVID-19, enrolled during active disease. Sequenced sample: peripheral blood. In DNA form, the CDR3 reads TGTGCCAGCAGCAGGGAAGCTGAAAAACTGTTTTTT. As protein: CASSREAEKLFF. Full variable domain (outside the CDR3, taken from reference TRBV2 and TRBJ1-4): EPEVTQTPSHQVTQMGQEVILRCVPISNHLYFYWYRQILGQKVEFLVSFYNNEISEKSEIFDDQFSVERPDGSNFTLKIRSTKLEDSAMYFCASSREAEKLFFGSGTQLSVL.